The 30 T cell receptor beta chains listed next were all sequenced from one sample in a study of CD8+ T cells in alopecia areata. Specified treatment: oral pan-JAK inhibitor, 5-10 mg twice daily. Sequencing templates came from extracted RNA that was reverse transcribed into cDNA. TCRdb keeps only in-frame clones here, not all; method: immunoSEQ multiplex PCR. The sample has about 180,000 clones; approximately 55% are singletons. The sample in question was CD8+ T cells sorted from blood, obtained at week 24, from a patient treated with tofacitinib. The receptor source for this set is a human donor with alopecia areata.

The CDR3 spells CASSLAEGTDYYGYTF. DNA of the CDR3: TGCGCCAGCAGCTTGGCTGAAGGGACAGATTACTATGGCTACACCTTC. The V call is TRBV5-1, the J call TRBJ1-2; 7 nucleotides line up with TRBD1. CDR1 is SGHRS and CDR2 is YFSETQ in the germline V gene. CDR3 length equals 16 residues. V lost 0 bases and J lost 3; bases outside the gene matches: 8.

The J gene is TRBJ1-2, the V gene TRBV25-1; D is unresolved. Germline V lookup: CDR1 MGHDK, CDR2 SYGVNS. The CDR3 has 13 residues. V lost 1 base and J 4 bases, leaving 7 bases between the germline ends. The CDR3 DNA follows: TGTGCCAGCAGTGAATCGTCGCGCTATGGCTACACCTTC. Translation gives CASSESSRYGYTF.

This rearrangement joins TRBV2 to TRBJ2-7; weak D call: TRBD2 (6 bases). The CDR3 length is 14 residues. Germline lookup yields CDR1 SNHLY and CDR2 FYNNEI. V lost 11 bases, J lost 1 base, and 18 bases lay in between. The CDR3 sequence: CAGGGGVNSYEQYF. The CDR3 region has the DNA TGTGCCGGGGGAGGCGGGGTAAATTCCTACGAGCAGTACTTC.

The chain recombines TRBV13 with TRBJ2-3; 13 bases map to TRBD2. The CDR3 has 16 amino acids. J lost 2 bases, V lost 3 bases, and 2 bases had no gene match. Looked up from germline, CDR1 is PRHDT and CDR2 is FYEKMQ (reference sequence). CDR3 in amino acids: CASSLGLAGTTDTQYF. The CDR3 DNA reads as TGTGCCAGCAGCTTGGGACTAGCGGGGACCACAGATACGCAGTATTTT. Using reference TRBV13 and TRBJ2-3 for the parts outside the CDR3, the full variable domain is AAGVIQSPRHLIKEKRETATLKCYPIPRHDTVYWYQQGPGQDPQFLISFYEKMQSDKGSIPDRFSAQQFSDYHSELNMSSLELGDSALYFCASSLGLAGTTDTQYFGPGTRLTVL.

This clone appeared a few times. The chain uses TRBV10-3 and TRBJ2-3, with 7 bases aligning to TRBD1. V shed 2 bases, J shed 2 bases, and the junction held 13 bases outside the gene matches. There are 18 residues in the CDR3. Per germline, CDR1 ENHRY and CDR2 SYGVKD. CDR3 amino acids: CAISEPTRTGTATDTQYF. In DNA, the CDR3 is TGTGCCATCAGTGAGCCTACCCGGACAGGAACTGCCACAGATACGCAGTATTTT.

This clone has a handful of counts. The CDR3 reads CASSQDRSPTAAAFF. For the CDR3, the DNA is TGCGCCAGCAGCCAAGATAGGAGCCCAACAGCCGCTGCTTTCTTT. The chain is built from TRBV4-3 and TRBJ1-1; no clear D gene. This CDR3 is built from 15 residues. The V gene lost 0 bases and the J gene lost 11 bases, with 19 bases spanning the gap. Germline V CDR1 and CDR2: LGHNA, YSLEER.

The chain couples TRBV2 to TRBJ2-6; D is undetermined. CDR1 and CDR2 (germline): SNHLY, FYNNEI. V was shortened by 2 bases and J by 0 bases, with 8 bases between the two germline ends. This CDR3 is built from 16 residues. This chain's CDR3 is CASSELLNSGANVLTF. In DNA form, the CDR3 reads TGTGCCAGCAGTGAATTGTTAAACTCTGGGGCCAACGTCCTGACTTTC.

The DNA of the CDR3 is TGTGCCAGTAGTATATCCGTCGGGGGATCCTACAATGAGCAGTTCTTC. Translating it yields CASSISVGGSYNEQFF. J is TRBJ2-1 and V is TRBV19; TRBD2 might be the D (6 bases). Trimming shortened V by 2 bases and J by 1 base, and 12 bases separated the two germline ends. The CDR3 totals 16 residues. CDR1 is LNHDA, CDR2 SQIVND, per germline (reference sequence). The whole variable domain, filled in from reference TRBV19 and TRBJ2-1, reads DGGITQSPKYLFRKEGQNVTLSCEQNLNHDAMYWYRQDPGQGLRLIYYSQIVNDFQKGDIAEGYSVSREKKESFPLTVTSAQKNPTAFYLCASSISVGGSYNEQFFGPGTRLTVL.

The chain employs TRBV29-1 and TRBJ1-2; D call uncertain. The CDR3 contains 12 residues. The ends were cut back, 5 bases at V and 5 bases at J, with 12 bases in the middle. Germline V CDR1 and CDR2: SQVTM, ANQGSEA. CDR3 protein: CSVKPEEYGYTF. The CDR3 DNA reads TGCAGCGTTAAGCCAGAAGAGTATGGCTACACCTTC.

This chain uses TRBV30 with TRBJ1-1, with 7 bases matching TRBD1. CDR1 and CDR2 from the germline V gene are GTSNPN and SVGIG (reference sequence). J gave up 6 bases and V 2 bases, and 6 bases lay outside the gene matches. CDR3 length equals 13 residues. The CDR3 DNA is TGTGCCTGGAGTCGACAGGGTATGGCTGAAGCTTTCTTT. Its protein product is CAWSRQGMAEAFF.

The chain carries TRBV9 and TRBJ2-3, with a possible D match to TRBD2 (5 bases). V was trimmed by 4 bases and J by 6 bases, leaving 9 bases between them. The CDR3 is 12 amino acids. CDR1 is SGDLS and CDR2 is YYNGEE in the germline V gene. The CDR3 region has the DNA TGTGCCAGCAGCACCCCGGGGGATACGCAGTATTTT. Translating gives CASSTPGDTQYF.

This chain links TRBV27 with TRBJ1-4; a weak D match, TRBD1 (5 bases). CDR3 size: 13 residues. Germline values: CDR1 MNHEY, CDR2 SMNVEV (reference sequence). The germline V and J ends were trimmed by 2 bases and 7 bases, with 8 bases remaining between them. The CDR3 DNA reads as TGTGCCAGCAGTTTACAGGGCTTTGAAAAACTGTTTTTT. Translating it yields CASSLQGFEKLFF.

The J gene is TRBJ2-1, the V gene TRBV5-4; the D gene is possibly TRBD1 (5 bases). Germline CDR1 reads SGHNT; CDR2 reads YYREEE (reference sequence). Trimming removed 4 bases from V and 8 bases from J, with 19 bases in between. The CDR3 extends over 15 amino acids. CDR3 sequence: CASSLLGAQFDEQFF. As DNA, the CDR3 is TGTGCCAGCAGCCTGCTAGGGGCACAATTCGATGAGCAGTTCTTC.

CDR3 residues: CASSQTTHGELFF. The CDR3 nucleotides are TGTGCCAGCAGTCAGACGACGCACGGGGAGCTGTTTTTT. The chain has TRBV9 and TRBJ2-2; D call uncertain. CDR1 SGDLS and CDR2 YYNGEE come from the germline V gene. The CDR3 contains 13 residues. Trimming shortened V by 5 bases and J by 7 bases, and 12 bases separated the two germline ends.

This clone occurred a few times. The chain recombines TRBV4-3 with TRBJ1-1; possibly TRBD1 for D (5 bases). The CDR3 has 15 residues. In germline, CDR1 is LGHNA, CDR2 YSLEER. V dropped 0 bases and J dropped 4 bases, with 12 bases sitting between them. The CDR3 loop reads CASSQDLAGFTEAFF. The CDR3 DNA reads as TGCGCCAGCAGCCAAGATTTGGCAGGGTTCACTGAAGCTTTCTTT.

This clone was detected a few times. V usage is TRBV29-1 and J usage is TRBJ1-1; D is unclear. Trimming removed 7 bases at V and 2 bases at J, with 11 bases between. Germline CDR1 reads SQVTM; CDR2 reads ANQGSEA. This CDR3 contains 12 residues. Here the CDR3 reads CSGLDRNTEAFF. The DNA of the CDR3 is TGCAGCGGTCTTGACCGAAACACTGAAGCTTTCTTT. The variable domain in full, with the rest retrieved from reference TRBV29-1 and TRBJ1-1, is SAVISQKPSRDICQRGTSLTIQCQVDSQVTMMFWYRQQPGQSLTLIATANQGSEATYESGFVIDKFPISRPNLTFSTLTVSNMSPEDSSIYLCSGLDRNTEAFFGQGTRLTVV.

This clone showed up just a few times. V usage is TRBV27 and J usage is TRBJ1-2; TRBD1 agrees at 9 bases. Germline V lookup: CDR1 MNHEY, CDR2 SMNVEV (reference sequence). The CDR3 totals 15 residues. V shed 4 bases, J shed 8 bases, and the junction held 11 bases outside the gene matches. For the CDR3, the DNA is TGTGCCAGCAGTTCTCCCGGGACAGGGAGTCCCGGCTACACCTTC. Protein sequence: CASSSPGTGSPGYTF.

The chain couples TRBV11-2 to TRBJ2-7, with TRBD1 as a possible D gene (6 bases). In germline, CDR1 is SGHAT, CDR2 FQNNGV. The CDR3 has 14 residues. Trimming took off 5 bases at V and 6 bases at J, with 17 bases between the two ends. The CDR3 bases are TGTGCCAGCAGCCCCCCACAGGGTTTGGGCGAGCAGTACTTC. Amino acids: CASSPPQGLGEQYF.

This clone was seen a few times. This CDR3 is also generated by other DNA sequences in the sample. The rearrangement uses TRBV29-1 and TRBJ2-1; no reliable D call. The germline CDR1 and CDR2 sequences are SQVTM and ANQGSEA. The CDR3 consists of 10 residues. The V end lost 4 bases, the J end lost 6 bases, and 4 bases lay between the germline ends. The CDR3 nucleotides read TGCAGCGTTGTTGGCAATGAGCAGTTCTTC. This codes for CSVVGNEQFF.

This clone was seen once. The V gene is TRBV5-6, the J gene TRBJ1-2; no clear D gene. The CDR3 covers 16 residues. The germline V and J ends were trimmed by 0 bases and 4 bases, with 16 bases remaining between them. CDR1 is SGHDT and CDR2 is YYEEEE in the germline V gene. Written as DNA, the CDR3 is TGTGCCAGCAGCTTGGCCAGGACGCCCATGGGCTATGGCTACACCTTC. Its translation: CASSLARTPMGYGYTF.

The chain carries TRBV20-1 and TRBJ1-1; D ambiguous. The CDR3 loop spans 10 amino acids. In germline, CDR1 is DFQATT, CDR2 SNEGSKA (reference sequence). The ends were cut back, 6 bases at V and 2 bases at J, with 4 bases in the middle. The CDR3 protein is CSAPNTEAFF. DNA of the CDR3: TGCAGTGCACCTAACACTGAAGCTTTCTTT.

The chain has TRBV6-1 and TRBJ2-1, with TRBD1 matching over 7 bases. Germline loops: CDR1 MNHNS, CDR2 SASEGT. Trimming at V came to 6 bases and at J to 3 bases, leaving 2 bases not matched to a gene. The CDR3 consists of 13 residues. CDR3 sequence (DNA): TGTGCCAGCAGCCCAGGGGGCTACAATGAGCAGTTCTTC. It yields the protein CASSPGGYNEQFF.

The chain joins TRBV2 to TRBJ2-7; D remains unclear. CDR3 length: 14 residues. CDR1 and CDR2 from the germline V gene are SNHLY and FYNNEI. Trimming cost V 5 bases and J 1 base, with 12 bases left between them. CDR3 nucleotide sequence: TGTGCCAGCAGTTCGTCGAGTGTTTCCTACGAGCAGTACTTC. This translates into CASSSSSVSYEQYF.

The rearrangement links TRBV6-5 to TRBJ1-4; TRBD1 is a possible D gene (6 bases). V was shortened by 6 bases and J by 11 bases, with 22 bases between the two germline ends. Germline assignment: CDR1 MNHEY and CDR2 SVGAGI. CDR3 length: 15 amino acids. The DNA for the CDR3 is TGTGCCAGCAGCCCTTCGCAGGGACATGTCGCTAAACTGTTTTTT. Its protein product is CASSPSQGHVAKLFF.

This clone was counted a few times. The genes are TRBV13 and TRBJ1-2; weak D call: TRBD1 (6 bases). Germline V gives CDR1 PRHDT, CDR2 FYEKMQ (reference sequence). V lost 4 bases to trimming and J lost 6 bases, with 12 bases between them. The CDR3 loop spans 13 amino acids. The CDR3 loop is CASSSGQRDGYTF. CDR3 coding DNA: TGTGCCAGCAGCTCCGGACAGAGGGATGGCTACACCTTC.

This clone has more than one count but fewer than ten. DNA of the CDR3: TGTGCCAGCAGCTACCGGGAGGTCAAGAATTCACCCCTCCACTTT. Translation gives CASSYREVKNSPLHF. The chain has TRBV5-6 and TRBJ1-6; D gene unclear. The germline gives CDR1 SGHDT, CDR2 YYEEEE. Trimming cost V 3 bases and J 7 bases, with 14 bases left between them. The CDR3 contains 15 residues.

As concerns this clone: The sample has other DNA sequences that encode this CDR3 too. The V gene is TRBV30, the J gene TRBJ1-1; D is ambiguous. The germline V gene has CDR1 GTSNPN and CDR2 SVGIG (reference sequence). The V end was cut by 0 bases, the J end by 2 bases, with 4 bases between. The CDR3 runs to 12 residues. The CDR3, as DNA: TGTGCCTGGAGTGTAGGCAACACTGAAGCTTTCTTT. This gives the protein CAWSVGNTEAFF. The full variable domain, its missing parts supplied by reference TRBV30 and TRBJ1-1, is SQTIHQWPATLVQPVGSPLSLECTVEGTSNPNLYWYRQAAGRGLQLLFYSVGIGQISSEVPQNLSASRPQDRQFILSSKKLLLSDSGFYLCAWSVGNTEAFFGQGTRLTVV.

V and J are TRBV27 and TRBJ2-7, with D tentatively TRBD2 (5 bases). Looked up from germline, CDR1 is MNHEY and CDR2 is SMNVEV (reference sequence). The CDR3 spans 12 residues. V was pared by 6 bases and J by 0 bases, with 6 bases between. CDR3 sequence reads: CASRRGSYEQYF. The DNA of the CDR3 is TGTGCCAGCAGACGGGGCTCCTACGAGCAGTACTTC.

The rearrangement joins TRBV5-5 to TRBJ2-3; 7 bases are shared with TRBD1. Germline loops: CDR1 SGHKS, CDR2 YYEKEE (reference sequence). J was trimmed by 4 bases and V by 5 bases; bases with no gene match: 7. The CDR3 has 14 residues. CDR3 nucleotide sequence: TGTGCCAGCAGAGGGACAGCAAAGTCAGATACGCAGTATTTT. This sequence encodes CASRGTAKSDTQYF. The full variable domain, rest sourced from reference TRBV5-5 and TRBJ2-3, is DAGVTQSPTHLIKTRGQQVTLRCSPISGHKSVSWYQQVLGQGPQFIFQYYEKEERGRGNFPDRFSARQFPNYSSELNVNALLLGDSALYLCASRGTAKSDTQYFGPGTRLTVL.

The chain joins TRBV4-3 to TRBJ1-2, with D perhaps TRBD1 (5 bases). This CDR3 contains 19 residues. V was pared by 0 bases and J by 4 bases, with 24 bases between. CDR1 and CDR2 (germline): LGHNA, YSLEER. The CDR3 sequence is CASSQDSGAYGRASYGYTF. DNA of the CDR3: TGCGCCAGCAGCCAAGATAGCGGGGCTTACGGAAGGGCTTCCTATGGCTACACCTTC.